These 29 T cell receptor beta chains originate from one sample sequenced in a study of cytomegalovirus exposure and HLA in healthy donors. Researchers ran the PCR with 60 Vbeta and 13 Jbeta primers. Clones were sequenced by immunoSEQ multiplex PCR, and TCRdb holds only the in-frame ones, with some missing. In the table there are about 220,000 clones, 65% to 75% of which are singletons. Sequenced sample: PBMCs. The source of these receptors is a woman younger than 45 in good health and CMV-seronegative.

The CDR3 is CASSLNTGFTEAFF. In DNA form, the CDR3 reads TGTGCCAGCAGCCTAAATACAGGGTTCACTGAAGCTTTCTTT. The chain joins TRBV27 to TRBJ1-1; D is possibly TRBD1 (6 bases). Germline assignment: CDR1 MNHEY and CDR2 SMNVEV (reference sequence). V lost 6 bases and J lost 4, with 15 bases in between. The CDR3 is 14 amino acids.

This chain joins TRBV6-1 and TRBJ2-5, with 10 positions matching TRBD1. J gave up 2 bases and V 5 bases, and 5 bases lay outside the gene matches. Germline CDR1 is MNHNS and CDR2 is SASEGT. The CDR3 loop spans 15 amino acids. The CDR3 region has the DNA TGTGCCAGCAGTTTGACAGGGGGCTGGCAAGAGACCCAGTACTTC. Its translation: CASSLTGGWQETQYF.

This clone was counted a few times. V is TRBV2 and J is TRBJ1-1, with TRBD1 identical over 7 bases. The CDR3 is made up of 13 amino acids. Germline CDR1 is SNHLY and CDR2 is FYNNEI. V was clipped by 5 bases and J by 8 bases; unmatched bases: 8. Written as DNA, the CDR3 is TGTGCCAGCAGTTCGACAGGGACGGGGGAAGCTTTCTTT. Translated, it gives CASSSTGTGEAFF.

The chain links TRBV29-1 to TRBJ2-5; D possibly corresponds to TRBD2 (6 bases). The CDR3 contains 12 residues. Germline V gene sequence: CDR1 SQVTM, CDR2 ANQGSEA. V lost 8 bases and J 3 bases, leaving 13 bases between the germline ends. CDR3 region: CSHTSTEETQYF. The CDR3 region has the DNA TGCAGCCACACTAGCACAGAAGAGACCCAGTACTTC.

V usage is TRBV30 and J usage is TRBJ2-2; 10 nucleotides match TRBD1. Germline loops: CDR1 GTSNPN, CDR2 SVGIG (reference sequence). The J segment lost 6 bases and the V segment lost 4 bases, leaving 5 bases of the junction unmatched. The CDR3 is made up of 14 amino acids. The CDR3 bases are TGTGCCTGGATGTTGGGACAGGGGCCCGGGGAGCTGTTTTTT. Its translation: CAWMLGQGPGELFF. Full variable domain (outside the CDR3, taken from reference TRBV30 and TRBJ2-2): SQTIHQWPATLVQPVGSPLSLECTVEGTSNPNLYWYRQAAGRGLQLLFYSVGIGQISSEVPQNLSASRPQDRQFILSSKKLLLSDSGFYLCAWMLGQGPGELFFGEGSRLTVL.

The gene calls are TRBV15 and TRBJ2-3; D call uncertain. The V end was cut by 0 bases, the J end by 0 bases, with 7 bases between. Germline lookup yields CDR1 LNHNV and CDR2 YYDKDF (reference sequence). The CDR3 extends over 15 amino acids. CDR3 nucleotides: TGTGCCACCAGCAGAGATCCTAGAAGCACAGATACGCAGTATTTT. Protein product: CATSRDPRSTDTQYF.

Only a few counts were recorded for this clone. The chain carries TRBV28 and TRBJ2-1; 7 nucleotides match TRBD2. Germline lookup yields CDR1 MDHEN and CDR2 SYDVKM. The CDR3 runs 16 residues. V shed 2 bases, J shed 8 bases, and the junction held 12 bases outside the gene matches. CDR3 protein: CASSLRAGPPSDEQFF. CDR3 sequence (DNA): TGTGCCAGCAGTTTAAGAGCGGGACCGCCGTCGGATGAGCAGTTCTTC. Supplemented by reference TRBV28 and TRBJ2-1, the full variable domain reads DVKVTQSSRYLVKRTGEKVFLECVQDMDHENMFWYRQDPGLGLRLIYFSYDVKMKEKGDIPEGYSVSREKKERFSLILESASTNQTSMYLCASSLRAGPPSDEQFFGPGTRLTVL.

The V call is TRBV2, the J call TRBJ1-4; D ambiguous. The germline V gene encodes CDR1 SNHLY and CDR2 FYNNEI. With 6 bases removed from V and 0 bases from J, the gap between germline ends came to 17 bases. The CDR3 runs to 17 residues. The chain's CDR3 is CASRFSMAAATNEKLFF. The DNA for the CDR3 is TGTGCCAGCAGATTTTCAATGGCGGCCGCAACTAATGAAAAACTGTTTTTT.

Regarding this clone: The junction shows a germline mismatch at one end, possibly a read error. The chain joins TRBV30 to TRBJ1-2; 8 nucleotides agree with TRBD1. CDR1 is GTSNPN, CDR2 SVGIG, per germline (reference sequence). This CDR3 is built from 14 residues. The CDR3 region has the DNA TGTGCCTGGAGACAAGGACAGGGTTACGGTGGCTACAACTTC. This codes for CAWRQGQGYGGYNF. The full variable domain, with the rest looked up from reference TRBV30 and TRBJ1-2, is SQTIHQWPATLVQPVGSPLSLECTVEGTSNPNLYWYRQAAGRGLQLLFYSVGIGQISSEVPQNLSASRPQDRQFILSSKKLLLSDSGFYLCAWRQGQGYGGYNFGSGTRLTVV.

The genes are TRBV19 and TRBJ2-2; D is possibly TRBD2 (5 bases). The CDR3 runs to 14 residues. Germline V CDR1 and CDR2: LNHDA, SQIVND (reference sequence). The V and J ends lost 3 bases and 5 bases respectively, with 10 bases between them. The chain's CDR3 is CASSMGSATGELFF. The CDR3 region has the DNA TGTGCCAGTAGTATGGGGAGCGCTACCGGGGAGCTGTTTTTT.

The chain is built from TRBV9 and TRBJ2-3; 8 bases fit TRBD2. The CDR3 loop spans 17 amino acids. The J segment lost 5 bases and the V segment lost 4 bases, leaving 15 bases of the junction unmatched. Germline V gene sequence: CDR1 SGDLS, CDR2 YYNGEE. In DNA form, the CDR3 reads TGTGCCAGCAGCTTTCTCCCAAGTAGCGGGGTGATAGATACGCAGTATTTT. Its translation: CASSFLPSSGVIDTQYF.

In this sample, this clone turned up once. This rearrangement joins TRBV5-1 to TRBJ2-1, with 8 bases identical to TRBD1. V shed 7 bases and J 7 bases; nucleotides not matched to a gene: 13. The CDR3 covers 15 residues. Per germline, CDR1 SGHRS and CDR2 YFSETQ. CDR3 DNA: TGCGCCAGCGTGTACCTCCAGGGGGCGTTGAATGAGCAGTTCTTC. This sequence encodes CASVYLQGALNEQFF.

This CDR3 reads CASSPRGGAVQPQHF. CDR3 sequence (DNA): TGCGCCAGCAGCCCCAGAGGGGGCGCGGTTCAGCCCCAGCATTTT. The chain couples TRBV5-1 to TRBJ1-5; TRBD1 aligns across 7 bases. The CDR3 has 15 amino acids. Germline CDR1 reads SGHRS; CDR2 reads YFSETQ. The J segment lost 6 bases and the V segment lost 4 bases, leaving 10 bases of the junction unmatched.

The V and J genes are TRBV7-6 and TRBJ1-5; D uncertain. Per the germline V gene, CDR1 is SGHVS and CDR2 is FNYEAQ. This CDR3 is built from 15 residues. Trimming left V 5 bases short and J 3 bases short, with 14 bases between. In DNA form, the CDR3 reads TGTGCCAGCAGCCGCGAGGCAGCCCTCAATCAGCCCCAGCATTTT. Translated, it gives CASSREAALNQPQHF.

The CDR3 DNA follows: TGCAGCGTTGAACGGGACAAGAACACCGGGGAGCTGTTTTTT. Translating it yields CSVERDKNTGELFF. This chain uses TRBV29-1 with TRBJ2-2, with D tentatively TRBD1 (6 bases). V lost 2 bases and J 1 base, leaving 8 bases between the germline ends. The germline gives CDR1 SQVTM, CDR2 ANQGSEA. The CDR3 has 14 amino acids.

V gene TRBV6-5 combines with J gene TRBJ2-1; 11 nucleotides line up with TRBD2. The CDR3 spans 16 residues. The germline V gene has CDR1 MNHEY and CDR2 SVGAGI. The ends lost 4 bases at V and 4 bases at J; junction bases unmatched: 6. The chain's CDR3 is CASSFPGTSGYNEQFF. CDR3 nucleotide sequence: TGTGCCAGCAGTTTCCCCGGGACTAGCGGTTACAATGAGCAGTTCTTC.

This sequence joins TRBV11-2 and TRBJ1-2, with TRBD1 matching 8 bases. CDR1 and CDR2 from the germline V gene are SGHAT and FQNNGV. This CDR3 is built from 13 residues. Trimming removed 5 bases from V and 8 bases from J; junction bases left unmatched: 7. The CDR3 DNA reads as TGTGCCAGCAGCCCTCGGACAGGGTTGGGCTACACCTTC. It yields the protein CASSPRTGLGYTF.

The chain carries TRBV7-8 and TRBJ1-5, with TRBD1 matching 7 bases. The junction had 7 bases not matched to a gene; V was cut back by 5 bases and J by 3 bases. Looked up from germline, CDR1 is SGHVS and CDR2 is FQNEAQ. This CDR3 has 15 amino acids. CDR3 sequence: CASSRDSGFNQPQHF. CDR3 sequence (DNA): TGTGCCAGCAGCCGGGACAGTGGATTCAATCAGCCCCAGCATTTT. The entire variable domain, with the rest obtained from reference TRBV7-8 and TRBJ1-5, is as follows: GAGVSQSPRYKVAKRGQDVALRCDPISGHVSLFWYQQALGQGPEFLTYFQNEAQLDKSGLPSDRFFAERPEGSVSTLKIQRTQQEDSAVYLCASSRDSGFNQPQHFGDGTRLSIL.

CDR3 region: CATSIEGLAGGRAYEQYF. The CDR3, as DNA: TGTGCCACTAGCATCGAAGGACTAGCGGGAGGGAGGGCCTACGAGCAGTACTTC. The chain carries TRBV19 and TRBJ2-7, with 15 bases matching TRBD2. The V gene end was trimmed by 10 bases and the J gene end by 2 bases; junction bases not matched to a gene: 15. The length of the CDR3 is 18 residues. Germline V lookup: CDR1 LNHDA, CDR2 SQIVND (reference sequence).

This rearrangement joins TRBV5-1 to TRBJ2-1; 12 bases map to TRBD2. The CDR3 contains 16 residues. V shed 0 bases, J shed 7 bases, and the junction held 5 bases outside the gene matches. Germline V CDR1 and CDR2: SGHRS, YFSETQ. CDR3 nucleotides: TGCGCCAGCAGCTTGGCCCTAGCGGGAGGGCCGAATGAGCAGTTCTTC. As protein: CASSLALAGGPNEQFF.

Note on this clone: The same CDR3 can be traced to other DNA sequences in this sample. This rearrangement joins TRBV7-2 to TRBJ1-5; a weak D match, TRBD1 (6 bases). This CDR3 comprises 13 residues. Germline loops: CDR1 SGHTA, CDR2 FQGNSA. Trimming took 5 bases from V and 4 from J, leaving 9 bases between them. Here the CDR3 reads CASSVRGNQPQHF. DNA for the CDR3: TGTGCCAGCAGCGTCAGGGGAAATCAGCCCCAGCATTTT. Drawing the rest from reference TRBV7-2 and TRBJ1-5, the complete variable domain is GAGVSQSPSNKVTEKGKDVELRCDPISGHTALYWYRQSLGQGLEFLIYFQGNSAPDKSGLPSDRFSAERTGGSVSTLTIQRTQQEDSAVYLCASSVRGNQPQHFGDGTRLSIL.

This clone was seen only a few times. The chain recombines TRBV7-9 with TRBJ2-3; D ambiguous. V shed 5 bases and J shed 4 bases, with 16 bases lying between them. This CDR3 comprises 15 residues. Germline CDR1 SEHNR, CDR2 FQNEAQ (reference sequence). DNA of the CDR3: TGTGCCAGCAGCGAAGTCGGTCGCGCGTCAGATACGCAGTATTTT. Its protein is CASSEVGRASDTQYF.

The chain is built from TRBV9 and TRBJ1-1, with 7 bases identical to TRBD1. V shed 0 bases and J 6 bases; nucleotides not matched to a gene: 8. Germline CDR1 SGDLS, CDR2 YYNGEE. This CDR3 is built from 15 residues. DNA for the CDR3: TGTGCCAGCAGCGTAGGACACAGGGGTGTCGCTGAAGCTTTCTTT. Translating gives CASSVGHRGVAEAFF.

With regard to this clone: One end of the junction fails to match germline, which may point to a read error. J is TRBJ2-4 and V is TRBV11-2, with 7 bases lining up with TRBD1. This CDR3 comprises 18 residues. Per germline, CDR1 SGHAT and CDR2 FQNNGV. CDR3: CATSLVGRTGIAKNIQYF. CDR3 DNA sequence: TGTGCCACCAGCTTAGTAGGACGGACAGGAATAGCCAAAAACATTCAGTACTTC.

The V and J genes are TRBV27 and TRBJ1-2; D remains ambiguous. The CDR3 extends over 17 amino acids. The germline V and J ends were trimmed by 3 bases and 0 bases, with 17 bases remaining between them. Germline V lookup: CDR1 MNHEY, CDR2 SMNVEV (reference sequence). This CDR3 reads CASSFAGNLDPNYGYTF. The DNA for the CDR3 is TGTGCCAGCAGTTTTGCCGGGAATCTCGACCCTAACTATGGCTACACCTTC.

This chain links TRBV12-5 with TRBJ2-5, with TRBD2 matching over 7 bases. This CDR3 contains 14 residues. CDR1 and CDR2 from the germline V gene are LGHNT and FRNRAP. V shed 6 bases, J shed 3 bases, and the junction held 7 bases outside the gene matches. CDR3 nucleotides: TGTGCTAGTGGAACGGCGGGGGTAGAAGAGACCCAGTACTTC. This translates into CASGTAGVEETQYF. The complete variable domain, with remaining parts taken from reference TRBV12-5 and TRBJ2-5, reads DARVTQTPRHKVTEMGQEVTMRCQPILGHNTVFWYRQTMMQGLELLAYFRNRAPLDDSGMPKDRFSAEMPDATLATLKIQPSEPRDSAVYFCASGTAGVEETQYFGPGTRLLVL.

The chain is built from TRBV5-1 and TRBJ1-1, with D possibly being TRBD1 (5 bases). The CDR3 length is 15 residues. Germline CDR1 and CDR2: SGHRS and YFSETQ. The ends were cut back, 1 base at V and 2 bases at J, with 12 bases in the middle. DNA for the CDR3: TGCGCCAGCAGCTTGTGGGGCCAGGGTAACACTGAAGCTTTCTTT. This translates into CASSLWGQGNTEAFF.

The chain joins TRBV10-1 to TRBJ2-2; 10 bases fit TRBD1. The CDR3 sequence is 15 residues long. V dropped 2 bases and J dropped 5; count of bases not matched to a gene: 2. Germline lookup yields CDR1 WNHNN and CDR2 SYGVQD (reference sequence). The CDR3 region is CASSERTGGTGELFF. As DNA, the CDR3 is TGCGCCAGCAGTGAGCGGACAGGGGGAACCGGGGAGCTGTTTTTT.

This clone was counted only a few times. The J gene is TRBJ2-1, the V gene TRBV11-3, with TRBD2 identical over 8 bases. Trimming took 2 bases from V and 6 from J; bases not matched to a gene: 6. This CDR3 is 15 amino acids long. Germline V lookup: CDR1 SGHNT, CDR2 YENEEA. CDR3 in amino acids: CASSLWRGATNEQFF. In nucleotides, the CDR3 is TGTGCCAGCAGCTTATGGCGGGGGGCCACCAATGAGCAGTTCTTC.